This T cell receptor (beta chain) derives from a study of regulatory T cells in long-lasting Graves disease. As to time point: newly diagnosed GD, antithyroid drugs for less than 3 months. From RNA extracted from PBMCs, the TCR library was made. Relying on iRepertoire HTBI primers and Arm-PCR of CDR3 regions, the team built TCR beta libraries. Source study methods: Throughout the samples, researchers identified 60 to 70 TRBV and some 13 TRBJ segments. One entry per CDR3 protein results from TCRdb running MiXCR on the multiplex PCR reads. The V and J calls, along with clone size, are taken from TCRdb and not from the paper's own processing. In the table there are around 500,000 distinct CDR3 sequences, more than 10% of which are singletons. This clonotype was detected ten times or more. These data also formed part of another study, on T cells in Graves' hyperthyroidism and ophthalmopathy. In that study: Diagnoses rested on clinical symptoms, serum thyroxine and TRAb, thyroid ultrasound and orbital computed tomography. RT-PCR in the first round (using the HTBI primer set) targeted the TCR CDR3.

The source is a woman aged 30 to 39 with Graves disease. Specimen: peripheral blood mononuclear cells (PBMCs), collected at new diagnosis, from a patient treated with antithyroid drugs.

The CDR3 nucleotides are TGTGCCAGCAGCGTAGCGGGGCACAACACTGAAGCTTTCTTT. Amino acids: CASSVAGHNTEAFF. V gene TRBV9 combines with J gene TRBJ1-1, with a tentative D call TRBD1 (5 bases). This CDR3 has 14 amino acids. The V and J ends lost 0 bases and 2 bases respectively, with 8 bases between them. The germline V gene has CDR1 SGDLS and CDR2 YYNGEE.